This TCR beta chain was sequenced in a study of T-cell memory formation after mild COVID-19. The study's findings and limits: Shrinking CD4+ clones were chiefly CM and EM; CD8+ ones were chiefly EMRA.

The V end was cut by 3 bases, the J end by 2 bases, with 6 bases between. From germline, CDR1 is MNHEY and CDR2 SVGEGT. The CDR3 has 13 amino acids. With regard to this clonotype: As yet, its antigen is unknown.

A single record per CDR3 protein comes from TCRdb applying MiXCR to the 5' RACE reads. The data hold 200,000 to 300,000 distinct CDR3 sequences, with over 15% observed a single time. This TCR derives from a man aged 18 to 35 who had mild COVID-19 (a few samples of this study predate the infection). Cell type and time point are not known. Sequences were obtained from PBMCs or a T cell subset sorted from them (not recorded which). The chain has TRBV6-2 or TRBV6-3 and TRBJ2-3, with D uncertain. The CDR3 DNA reads as TGTGCCAGCAGTTATGTCCTCACAGATACGCAGTATTTT. This codes for CASSYVLTDTQYF.